These 17 T cell receptor beta chains share one sample of origin, sequenced in a study of control samples from healthy donors and cancer patients. Profiled with immunoSEQ multiplex PCR; TCRdb holds only in-frame clones, not every one. Counted here are over 75,000 clones, approximately 86% occurring once; the ten biggest clones make up 15% to 20%. Source material: blood. The receptors were sampled from a man aged 25-40 years in good health.

The chain combines TRBV4-1 with TRBJ2-1, with D possibly being TRBD2 (6 bases). CDR1 MGHRA and CDR2 YSYEKL come from the germline V gene. CDR3 size: 15 residues. Trimming took 4 bases from V and 7 from J, leaving 17 bases between them. The CDR3 spells CASSLTSGPGNEQFF. CDR3 in DNA: TGCGCCAGCAGCCTTACGAGCGGGCCTGGGAATGAGCAGTTCTTC.

V is TRBV9 and J is TRBJ1-6; no clear D gene. Per germline, CDR1 SGDLS and CDR2 YYNGEE. The CDR3 sequence is 13 residues long. The V end was cut by 0 bases, the J end by 10 bases, with 8 bases between. The CDR3 DNA reads TGTGCCAGCAGCGTAGTGGACCGATCACCCCTCCACTTT. Its protein is CASSVVDRSPLHF.

V usage is TRBV18 and J usage is TRBJ2-3, with 9 bases identical to TRBD1. The CDR3 has 16 amino acids. Germline V gives CDR1 KGHSH, CDR2 LQKENI. J gave up 2 bases and V 5 bases, and 8 bases lay outside the gene matches. The DNA of the CDR3 is TGTGCCAGCTCAGCACAGGGGGCCGTATTCACAGATACGCAGTATTTT. It is translated as CASSAQGAVFTDTQYF.

This clone was counted once. This chain links TRBV5-5 with TRBJ1-2; 8 bases map to TRBD1. This CDR3 region has 12 residues. The germline CDR1 and CDR2 sequences are SGHKS and YYEKEE (reference sequence). Losses at the gene ends were 3 bases for V and 10 bases for J; bases not matched to a gene: 5. DNA of the CDR3: TGTGCCAGCAGCTGGACAGGGACCTTCTACACCTTC. This encodes CASSWTGTFYTF.

The chain joins TRBV5-4 to TRBJ1-1; 8 positions match TRBD1. This CDR3 region has 16 residues. The V and J ends lost 5 bases and 0 bases, in that order; junction bases with no gene match: 9. Germline CDR1 is SGHNT and CDR2 is YYREEE (reference sequence). For the CDR3, the DNA is TGTGCCAGCAGTCCCGGGACAGGCTTTATGAACACTGAAGCTTTCTTT. Translation: CASSPGTGFMNTEAFF.

CDR3 bases: TGTGCCAGCAGCTTGAGGGGGGGCACTAATGAAAAACTGTTTTTT. Translating it yields CASSLRGGTNEKLFF. The rearrangement links TRBV5-4 to TRBJ1-4, with D tentatively TRBD1 (6 bases). The ends were cut back, 1 base at V and 2 bases at J, with 9 bases in the middle. Per the germline V gene, CDR1 is SGHNT and CDR2 is YYREEE (reference sequence). The CDR3 sequence is 15 residues long.

The rearrangement links TRBV2 to TRBJ2-2, with 8 positions matching TRBD1. The V segment lost 6 bases and the J segment 4 bases; nucleotides outside the gene matches: 4. CDR3 length equals 14 residues. The V gene's germline CDR1 is SNHLY and CDR2 FYNNEI. As DNA, the CDR3 is TGTGCCAGCAGAGGACAGGGAGTCACCGGGGAGCTGTTTTTT. As protein: CASRGQGVTGELFF.

This clone was counted between two and nine times. The gene calls are TRBV10-1 and TRBJ1-2; tentatively, D is TRBD1 (5 bases). Trimming removed 5 bases at V and 2 bases at J, with 9 bases between. Looked up from germline, CDR1 is WNHNN and CDR2 is SYGVQD (reference sequence). The CDR3 has 13 amino acids. Here the CDR3 reads CASSLGENYGYTF. CDR3 in DNA: TGCGCCAGCAGTTTGGGGGAAAACTATGGCTACACCTTC.

CDR3 region: CASSEAHGGGLDTQYF. CDR3 DNA sequence: TGTGCCAGCAGTGAAGCGCACGGGGGGGGGCTGGATACGCAGTATTTT. The genes are TRBV6-1 and TRBJ2-3; TRBD2 agrees at 8 bases. CDR3 length: 16 amino acids. CDR1 is MNHNS, CDR2 SASEGT, per germline. Trimming took 0 bases from V and 6 from J; bases not matched to a gene: 8.

The V gene is TRBV4-1, the J gene TRBJ2-4; no firm D call. This CDR3 is built from 15 residues. Germline-derived CDR1 and CDR2 are MGHRA and YSYEKL. The V and J ends lost 3 bases and 0 bases respectively, with 9 bases between them. As DNA, the CDR3 is TGCGCCAGCAGCCAGGAACACGGAGCCAAAAACATTCAGTACTTC. Residues: CASSQEHGAKNIQYF.

This clone was recorded once. The CDR3 bases are TGTGCCAGCAATTCATCAGGTTTCAATCAGCCCCAGCATTTT. Protein product: CASNSSGFNQPQHF. This rearrangement joins TRBV6-5 to TRBJ1-5, with unresolved D. Germline loops: CDR1 MNHEY, CDR2 SVGAGI. Trimming left V 7 bases short and J 3 bases short, with 13 bases between. This CDR3 is 14 amino acids long.

This rearrangement joins TRBV7-9 to TRBJ2-5; TRBD1 might be the D (6 bases). Germline values: CDR1 SEHNR, CDR2 FQNEAQ (reference sequence). CDR3 length: 13 residues. V lost 4 bases and J 2 bases, leaving 8 bases between the germline ends. This chain's CDR3 is CASSWTEQETQYF. The CDR3 DNA reads TGTGCCAGCAGCTGGACAGAGCAAGAGACCCAGTACTTC.

V gene TRBV9 combines with J gene TRBJ2-3; 11 bases line up with TRBD2. The length of the CDR3 is 18 residues. Unmatched junction bases numbered 14, after V lost 4 bases and J lost 4 bases. Germline V gene lookup returns CDR1 SGDLS and CDR2 YYNGEE. The CDR3, as DNA: TGTGCCAGCAGCCGGGATTCTAGCGGGGGGTTCCGTCCAGATACGCAGTATTTT. Encoded protein: CASSRDSSGGFRPDTQYF.

J is TRBJ1-4 and V is TRBV18; TRBD1 is a possible D gene (6 bases). The CDR3 is made up of 13 amino acids. The ends were cut back, 4 bases at V and 5 bases at J, with 8 bases in the middle. CDR1 is KGHSH and CDR2 is LQKENI in the germline V gene. In DNA, the CDR3 is TGTGCCAGCTCACTAGGACAGAATGAAAAACTGTTTTTT. Residues: CASSLGQNEKLFF.

This chain uses TRBV25-1 with TRBJ2-2; no definite D call. The CDR3 consists of 14 residues. V shed 1 base and J shed 4 bases, with 7 bases lying between them. Germline V gene sequence: CDR1 MGHDK, CDR2 SYGVNS. For the CDR3, the DNA is TGTGCCAGCAGTGAATCCGGTTTCACCGGGGAGCTGTTTTTT. This translates into CASSESGFTGELFF.

The chain is built from TRBV28 and TRBJ1-2; TRBD1 matches at 9 bases. This CDR3 contains 16 residues. Germline values: CDR1 MDHEN, CDR2 SYDVKM. J gave up 2 bases and V 3 bases, and 7 bases lay outside the gene matches. The CDR3 region has the DNA TGTGCCAGCAGTTTTCGGCCGGGACAGGGAAACTATGGCTACACCTTC. Its protein product is CASSFRPGQGNYGYTF.

This chain links TRBV6-1 with TRBJ2-7, with a weak D call TRBD1 (6 bases). Germline CDR1 is MNHNS and CDR2 is SASEGT. CDR3 length equals 12 residues. The V end was cut by 10 bases, the J end by 3 bases, with 13 bases between. CDR3 sequence: CATLDSFYEQYF. The CDR3 DNA reads as TGTGCCACCCTGGACAGTTTCTACGAGCAGTACTTC.